The T cell receptor (beta chain) under discussion was sequenced for a study of T-cell reconstitution after alpha-beta-depleted transplantation in children. Study-wide results and caveats: The authors attributed T-cell counts and diversity one year after transplant mostly to newly produced T cells.

Unique molecular identifiers were incorporated into the prepared TCRbeta library. TCRdb ran MiXCR on the PCR reads and lists one entry per CDR3 protein. Here the sample spans fewer than 350,000 distinct CDR3 sequences, roughly a tenth being singletons. Points on this clonotype: As yet, its antigen is unknown.

The CDR3 contains 12 residues. Trimming stripped 5 bases from V and 5 bases from J, with 9 bases between. Germline V lookup: CDR1 KGHSH, CDR2 LQKENI. The chain combines TRBV18 with TRBJ2-5; tentatively, D is TRBD2 (5 bases). The material was PBMCs, obtained before TCRalphabeta/CD19-depleted stem cell transplant. The receptor comes from a boy less than two years old with acute myeloid leukemia, due to receive a stem cell transplant. The CDR3 loop reads CASSARGETQYF. The CDR3 nucleotides are TGTGCCAGCTCAGCCAGAGGGGAGACCCAGTACTTC.